These T cell receptor beta chains were read from a single sample in a study of blood T cell repertoires in COVID-19. Clones were sequenced by immunoSEQ multiplex PCR, and TCRdb holds only the in-frame ones, with some missing. The table includes about 200,000 clones, 80% to 90% detected once. Sequenced material: peripheral blood. These TCRs come from a man aged 30 to 39 who had recovered from COVID-19. Both conserved end residues are part of each CDR3. The order of the fields is D gene, V gene, clone size, J gene, CDR3 protein, CDR3 DNA. D genes are given only for firm matches. Rows may omit the clone size; those that give it use once, few, many or a size class.

d_gene: TRBD1; v_gene: TRBV19; abundance: few; j_gene: TRBJ2-2; CDR3aa: CASRPGQGDTGELFF; CDR3nt: TGTGCCAGTAGGCCGGGACAGGGCGACACCGGGGAGCTGTTTTTT
d_gene: TRBD1; v_gene: TRBV2; abundance: -; j_gene: TRBJ1-1; CDR3aa: CASRETGFDTEAFF; CDR3nt: TGTGCCAGCAGGGAGACAGGGTTTGACACTGAAGCTTTCTTT
d_gene: TRBD1; v_gene: TRBV6-6; abundance: -; j_gene: TRBJ1-4; CDR3aa: CASRPGTGGREKLFF; CDR3nt: TGTGCCAGCAGACCTGGGACAGGGGGTCGGGAAAAACTGTTTTTT
d_gene: -; v_gene: TRBV6-2/TRBV6-3; abundance: -; j_gene: TRBJ2-7; CDR3aa: CASSYAETYEQYF; CDR3nt: TGTGCCAGCAGTTACGCGGAGACCTACGAGCAGTACTTC
d_gene: TRBD1; v_gene: TRBV18; abundance: -; j_gene: TRBJ1-2; CDR3aa: CASSRDWTGSYGYTF; CDR3nt: TGTGCCAGCTCCCGCGACTGGACAGGCAGCTATGGCTACACCTTC
d_gene: -; v_gene: TRBV28; abundance: -; j_gene: TRBJ1-4; CDR3aa: CASSLRAGNEKLFF; CDR3nt: TGTGCCAGCAGTTTGAGGGCCGGTAATGAAAAACTGTTTTTT
d_gene: -; v_gene: TRBV6-5; abundance: -; j_gene: TRBJ2-1; CDR3aa: CASRGASVGSNEQFF; CDR3nt: TGTGCCAGCAGAGGAGCTAGCGTGGGCTCAAATGAGCAGTTCTTC
d_gene: -; v_gene: TRBV18; abundance: -; j_gene: TRBJ1-2; CDR3aa: CASSPRQTDYGYTF; CDR3nt: TGTGCCAGCTCACCCCGACAGACCGACTATGGCTACACCTTC
d_gene: TRBD1; v_gene: TRBV2; abundance: -; j_gene: TRBJ2-7; CDR3aa: CASEIPTGDEYEQYF; CDR3nt: TGTGCCAGCGAAATTCCCACAGGGGATGAGTACGAGCAGTACTTC
d_gene: -; v_gene: TRBV5-5; abundance: -; j_gene: TRBJ2-1; CDR3aa: CASSPRRYNEQFF; CDR3nt: TGTGCCAGCAGCCCCCGGCGGTACAATGAGCAGTTCTTC
d_gene: TRBD2; v_gene: TRBV25-1; abundance: -; j_gene: TRBJ2-1; CDR3aa: CASSDLSTSPNEQFF; CDR3nt: TGTGCCAGCAGTGACCTTTCGACTAGCCCCAATGAGCAGTTCTTC
d_gene: -; v_gene: TRBV21-1; abundance: -; j_gene: TRBJ1-1; CDR3aa: CASSNDTGVNTEAFF; CDR3nt: TGTGCCAGCAGCAACGATACAGGGGTGAACACTGAAGCTTTCTTT
d_gene: TRBD2; v_gene: TRBV5-1; abundance: -; j_gene: TRBJ2-7; CDR3aa: CASSFSASGGSHSYEQYF; CDR3nt: TGCGCCAGCAGCTTCTCGGCTAGCGGGGGGTCGCACTCCTACGAGCAGTACTTC
d_gene: TRBD1; v_gene: TRBV12-3/TRBV12-4; abundance: few; j_gene: TRBJ2-7; CDR3aa: CASSSGTADEQYF; CDR3nt: TGTGCCAGCAGTTCCGGGACAGCTGACGAGCAGTACTTC
d_gene: TRBD1; v_gene: TRBV18; abundance: once; j_gene: TRBJ1-1; CDR3aa: CASSPRTGDGSTEAFF; CDR3nt: TGTGCCAGCTCACCCCGGACAGGGGATGGGAGCACTGAAGCTTTCTTT
d_gene: -; v_gene: TRBV19; abundance: -; j_gene: TRBJ2-3; CDR3aa: CAIGLAGTDTQYF; CDR3nt: TGTGCCATCGGACTGGCGGGCACAGATACGCAGTATTTT
d_gene: -; v_gene: TRBV5-4; abundance: -; j_gene: TRBJ2-3; CDR3aa: CASSLLTGGGTDTQYF; CDR3nt: TGTGCCAGCAGCCTCTTGACAGGAGGAGGCACAGATACGCAGTATTTT
d_gene: -; v_gene: TRBV27; abundance: -; j_gene: TRBJ2-5; CDR3aa: CASRRSYQETQYF; CDR3nt: TGTGCCAGCAGGAGATCGTACCAAGAGACCCAGTACTTC
d_gene: -; v_gene: TRBV5-6; abundance: -; j_gene: TRBJ2-4; CDR3aa: CASSLGAIQYF; CDR3nt: TGTGCCAGCAGCTTGGGGGCCATTCAGTACTTC
d_gene: -; v_gene: TRBV7-2; abundance: -; j_gene: TRBJ1-6; CDR3aa: CASSLGWQLNNSPLHF; CDR3nt: TGTGCCAGCAGCTTAGGTTGGCAGTTGAATAATTCACCCCTCCACTTT
d_gene: -; v_gene: TRBV11-2; abundance: -; j_gene: TRBJ1-2; CDR3aa: CASSLDRDYGYTF; CDR3nt: TGTGCCAGCAGCTTAGACAGGGACTATGGCTACACCTTC
d_gene: TRBD1; v_gene: TRBV19; abundance: few; j_gene: TRBJ2-1; CDR3aa: CASTVSQGAADEQFF; CDR3nt: TGTGCCAGTACCGTCAGCCAGGGGGCTGCCGATGAGCAGTTCTTC
d_gene: TRBD1; v_gene: TRBV19; abundance: -; j_gene: TRBJ2-7; CDR3aa: CASSGGQGLSYEQYF; CDR3nt: TGTGCCAGTAGTGGGGGACAGGGGTTATCCTACGAGCAGTACTTC
d_gene: -; v_gene: TRBV6-2/TRBV6-3; abundance: -; j_gene: TRBJ2-7; CDR3aa: CASSYSSKQVSYEQYF; CDR3nt: TGTGCCAGCAGTTACTCGTCGAAGCAGGTCTCCTACGAGCAGTACTTC
d_gene: TRBD1; v_gene: TRBV5-3; abundance: few; j_gene: TRBJ2-1; CDR3aa: CARSLGPRGTGGREQFF; CDR3nt: TGTGCCAGAAGCTTGGGGCCCCGGGGGACAGGGGGTCGGGAGCAGTTCTTC
d_gene: TRBD1; v_gene: TRBV29-1; abundance: -; j_gene: TRBJ2-1; CDR3aa: CSVEDLEGQGPSNEQFF; CDR3nt: TGCAGCGTTGAAGATCTGGAGGGACAGGGACCTTCCAATGAGCAGTTCTTC
d_gene: TRBD2; v_gene: TRBV19; abundance: -; j_gene: TRBJ2-1; CDR3aa: CASLAGWDEQFF; CDR3nt: TGTGCCAGTCTAGCGGGGTGGGATGAGCAGTTCTTC
d_gene: -; v_gene: TRBV13; abundance: once; j_gene: TRBJ2-2; CDR3aa: CASSSKGGWRFTGELFF; CDR3nt: TGTGCCAGCAGCTCCAAAGGGGGTTGGCGGTTCACCGGGGAGCTGTTTTTT
d_gene: TRBD2; v_gene: TRBV15; abundance: -; j_gene: TRBJ2-3; CDR3aa: CATSITIAGGPGTDTQYF; CDR3nt: TGTGCCACCAGCATAACAATAGCGGGGGGGCCGGGCACAGATACGCAGTATTTT
d_gene: TRBD2; v_gene: TRBV25-1; abundance: -; j_gene: TRBJ2-3; CDR3aa: CASSRYSGGAADTQYF; CDR3nt: TGTGCCAGCAGCCGATATAGCGGGGGGGCCGCAGATACGCAGTATTTT
d_gene: -; v_gene: TRBV5-1; abundance: -; j_gene: TRBJ2-7; CDR3aa: CASSLSSYYEQYF; CDR3nt: TGCGCCAGCAGCTTGTCGAGTTACTACGAGCAGTACTTC
d_gene: -; v_gene: TRBV6-5; abundance: once; j_gene: TRBJ1-1; CDR3aa: CASSPGRRDTEAFF; CDR3nt: TGTGCCAGCAGCCCAGGCAGGCGGGACACTGAAGCTTTCTTT
d_gene: -; v_gene: TRBV7-2; abundance: -; j_gene: TRBJ2-7; CDR3aa: CASSLLGDIYEQYF; CDR3nt: TGTGCCAGCAGTCTTCTAGGGGATATCTACGAGCAGTACTTC
d_gene: -; v_gene: TRBV5-1; abundance: -; j_gene: TRBJ2-5; CDR3aa: CASSSLLGLFGETQYF; CDR3nt: TGCGCCAGCAGCTCACTCTTGGGACTGTTCGGGGAGACCCAGTACTTC
d_gene: TRBD1; v_gene: TRBV9; abundance: -; j_gene: TRBJ1-5; CDR3aa: CASSKTGSSNQPQHF; CDR3nt: TGTGCCAGCAGCAAGACAGGGAGCAGCAATCAGCCCCAGCATTTT
d_gene: -; v_gene: TRBV5-6; abundance: once; j_gene: TRBJ2-7; CDR3aa: CASSRWTIPYEQYF; CDR3nt: TGTGCCAGCAGCCGATGGACTATTCCCTACGAGCAGTACTTC
d_gene: TRBD1; v_gene: TRBV9; abundance: -; j_gene: TRBJ2-7; CDR3aa: CASSPQGAGLSYEQYF; CDR3nt: TGTGCCAGCAGCCCCCAGGGGGCGGGGCTATCCTACGAGCAGTACTTC
d_gene: TRBD2; v_gene: TRBV5-1; abundance: -; j_gene: TRBJ2-7; CDR3aa: CASSLDGGVPYEQYF; CDR3nt: TGCGCCAGCAGCTTGGACGGGGGGGTCCCCTACGAGCAGTACTTC
d_gene: TRBD2; v_gene: TRBV15; abundance: -; j_gene: TRBJ2-2; CDR3aa: CATSRDRGLAGAVNTGELFF; CDR3nt: TGTGCCACCAGCAGAGATCGGGGACTAGCGGGGGCGGTGAACACCGGGGAGCTGTTTTTT
d_gene: -; v_gene: TRBV11-2; abundance: -; j_gene: TRBJ2-7; CDR3aa: CASTDRPYEQYF; CDR3nt: TGTGCCAGCACAGACAGACCCTACGAGCAGTACTTC
d_gene: TRBD1; v_gene: TRBV5-6; abundance: -; j_gene: TRBJ1-2; CDR3aa: CASSLPGGYGYTF; CDR3nt: TGTGCCAGCAGCTTGCCAGGGGGCTATGGCTACACCTTC
d_gene: -; v_gene: TRBV6-5; abundance: -; j_gene: TRBJ2-6; CDR3aa: CASSYSDGAGANVLTF; CDR3nt: TGTGCCAGCAGTTACTCGGATGGAGCTGGGGCCAACGTCCTGACTTTC
d_gene: -; v_gene: TRBV5-5; abundance: -; j_gene: TRBJ1-3; CDR3aa: CASRRTVTYSGNTIYF; CDR3nt: TGTGCCAGCAGGAGGACAGTCACCTACTCTGGAAACACCATATATTTT
d_gene: -; v_gene: TRBV4-2; abundance: -; j_gene: TRBJ2-5; CDR3aa: CASSQDGGPRSETQYF; CDR3nt: TGTGCCAGCAGCCAAGACGGGGGGCCGAGGTCAGAGACCCAGTACTTC
d_gene: TRBD1; v_gene: TRBV5-4; abundance: -; j_gene: TRBJ1-2; CDR3aa: CASRDRGSYGYTF; CDR3nt: TGTGCCAGCAGAGACAGGGGCAGCTATGGCTACACCTTC